This T cell receptor beta chain was sequenced during a study of control samples from healthy donors and cancer patients. The germline CDR1 and CDR2 sequences are SEHNR and FQNEAQ (reference sequence). The CDR3 extends over 15 amino acids. Trimming pared 7 bases from V and 3 bases from J, leaving 16 bases between. The assay was immunoSEQ multiplex PCR, and TCRdb's table has in-frame clones only and misses some. The sample has 150,000 to 200,000 clones, nearly 90% seen once; the top ten hold approximately 1.5%. This sequence joins TRBV7-9 and TRBJ2-1; D might be TRBD2 (5 bases). This receptor was obtained from a woman aged 50 to 60 in good health. The sequenced sample consisted of blood. CDR3 sequence: CASNRLSRNYNEQFF. CDR3 nucleotides: TGTGCCAGCAACCGACTATCACGTAACTACAATGAGCAGTTCTTC.